This T cell receptor beta chain was recovered during a study of CD8+CD57+ T cells in acquired aplastic anemia. Genomic DNA, the template, was used for profiling of the TCR beta VDJ and CDR3. TCRdb processed the reads anew with MiXCR; each CDR3 protein has one entry. This table holds a few hundred thousand distinct CDR3 sequences, approximately 55% found once. This clonotype was recorded once. The sample consisted of sorted CD4+, CD8+, or CD8+CD57+ T cells (not recorded which) from PBMCs. This TCR was sampled from a human donor with severe aplastic anemia or a healthy control (not recorded which).

In DNA form, the CDR3 reads TGTGCCAGCAGCTACGGGACTAGCGGCCTGGGGGGAACCGGGGAGCTGTTTTTT. It codes for CASSYGTSGLGGTGELFF. V usage is TRBV7-9 and J usage is TRBJ2-2, with TRBD2 identical over 11 bases. CDR3 length: 18 residues. After removal of 4 bases from V and 5 bases from J, the junction contained 12 bases not matched to a gene. Germline V lookup: CDR1 SEHNR, CDR2 FQNEAQ (reference sequence).